This TCR beta chain came from a study of Ad26.COV2.S vaccination and SARS-CoV-2 variants. Study-level background: Donor got 5x10^10 or 1x10^11 viral particles of Ad26.COV2.S.

Specified treatment: 15 to 20 received Ad26.COV2.S at low or high dose, single or two shots; roughly five received placebo; per-sample allocation not given. Sampling took place 63 days after the first vaccine or placebo injection. The germline V gene encodes CDR1 SQVTM and CDR2 ANQGSEA. The CDR3 has 17 amino acids. J gave up 2 bases and V 3 bases, and 15 bases lay outside the gene matches. Here immunoSEQ multiplex PCR was the method, and the copy in TCRdb shows in-frame clones only, minus some. The sample lists more than 400,000 clones; approximately 92% were seen once. This clone appeared a few times. Its antigen is as yet unknown. Study findings and constraints: While placebo recipients had lower spike-specific TCR breadth, vaccine recipients had more. Vaccine and placebo recipients had comparable breadth of non-spike TCRs.

The specimen comprised peripheral blood, sampled in a trial of Ad26.COV2.S vaccine versus placebo. This receptor was obtained from a person between 18 and 60 years old who received the Ad26.COV2.S COVID-19 vaccine or a placebo. The V and J genes are TRBV29-1 and TRBJ1-2; 7 nucleotides line up with TRBD1. The CDR3 protein is CSVDKTGAPSENYGYTF. For the CDR3, the DNA is TGCAGCGTTGACAAAACAGGGGCCCCTTCCGAAAACTATGGCTACACCTTC.